This T cell receptor beta chain was sequenced during a study of T cell responses to AZD1222 COVID-19 vaccine. Findings of the study overall: Regions left unmutated in variants are reportedly the target of nearly half of spike-specific TCRs. Repertoire sampling happened only post peak T cell response.

About this clone: The target antigen is unknown.

The length of the CDR3 is 15 residues. V lost 5 bases and J lost 1, with 14 bases in between. CDR1 is MDHEN, CDR2 SYDVKM, per germline. Method: immunoSEQ multiplex PCR; TCRdb's copy keeps in-frame clones and lacks some. This table has approximately 67,000 clones, 80% to 85% appearing once. Sequenced here: peripheral blood, sampled on day 0 of AZD1222 vaccination. V usage is TRBV28 and J usage is TRBJ1-1, with TRBD1 as a possible D gene (6 bases). The source of this sequence is an adult in good health. Written as DNA, the CDR3 is TGTGCCAGCAGTCCTCAGGGGTTAACGAACACTGAAGCTTTCTTT. Its protein product is CASSPQGLTNTEAFF.